The 2 T cell receptor beta chains presented below share a single source sample, sequenced in a study of vaccination and CD4 T cells after COVID-19. The Oncomine TCR Beta short-read assay was applied to DNA of cultured CD4+ T cells. TCRdb ran MiXCR on the PCR reads and lists one entry per CDR3 protein. The sample carries 7,500 to 9,500 distinct CDR3 sequences, around 66% recorded once. Treatment given: roughly 11-day PBMC culture with coronavirus spike peptide pools or control peptides (ViraFEST assay). Their antigen targets remain unknown. This specimen was cultured CD4+ T cells from blood, taken after SARS-CoV-2 vaccination. Receptor source: a human donor with COVID-19.

J is TRBJ2-1 and V is TRBV6-1; tentative D call: TRBD1 (5 bases). CDR1 is MNHNS and CDR2 is SASEGT in the germline V gene. With 2 bases removed from V and 7 bases from J, the gap between germline ends came to 18 bases. The CDR3 has 16 amino acids. The CDR3 loop reads CASSERSNGARNEQFF. The CDR3 nucleotides are TGTGCCAGCAGTGAAAGGAGTAATGGGGCGAGGAATGAGCAGTTCTTC.

The V gene is TRBV25-1, the J gene TRBJ2-1, with D unclear. V lost 0 bases to trimming and J lost 8 bases, with 11 bases between them. The CDR3 runs to 14 residues. CDR1 is MGHDK and CDR2 is SYGVNS in the germline V gene. CDR3: CASSEYPTLYEQFF. The CDR3 DNA sequence: TGTGCCAGCAGTGAATACCCCACCCTATATGAGCAGTTCTTC. Complete variable domain (other parts from reference TRBV25-1 and TRBJ2-1): EADIYQTPRYLVIGTGKKITLECSQTMGHDKMYWYQQDPGMELHLIHYSYGVNSTEKGDLSSESTVSRIRTEHFPLTLESARPSHTSQYLCASSEYPTLYEQFFGPGTRLTVL.